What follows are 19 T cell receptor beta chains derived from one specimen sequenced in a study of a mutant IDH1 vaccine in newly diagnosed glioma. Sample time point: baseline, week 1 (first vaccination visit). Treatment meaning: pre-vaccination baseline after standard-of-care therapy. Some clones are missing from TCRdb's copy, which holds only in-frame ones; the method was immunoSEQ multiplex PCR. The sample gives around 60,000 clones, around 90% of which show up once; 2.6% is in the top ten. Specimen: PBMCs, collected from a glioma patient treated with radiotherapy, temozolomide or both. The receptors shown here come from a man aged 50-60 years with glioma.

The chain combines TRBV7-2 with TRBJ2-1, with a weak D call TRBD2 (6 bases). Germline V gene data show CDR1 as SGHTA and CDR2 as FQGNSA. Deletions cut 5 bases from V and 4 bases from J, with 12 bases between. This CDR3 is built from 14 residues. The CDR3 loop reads CASSKAGAYNEQFF. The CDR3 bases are TGTGCCAGCAGCAAAGCGGGTGCGTACAATGAGCAGTTCTTC.

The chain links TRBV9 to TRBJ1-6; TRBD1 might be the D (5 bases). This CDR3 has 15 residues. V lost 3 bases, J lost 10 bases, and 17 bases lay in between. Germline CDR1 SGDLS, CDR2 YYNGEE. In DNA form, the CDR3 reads TGTGCCAGCAGCGCTCAAGAGGGGTTCGGGTCACCCCTCCACTTT. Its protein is CASSAQEGFGSPLHF.

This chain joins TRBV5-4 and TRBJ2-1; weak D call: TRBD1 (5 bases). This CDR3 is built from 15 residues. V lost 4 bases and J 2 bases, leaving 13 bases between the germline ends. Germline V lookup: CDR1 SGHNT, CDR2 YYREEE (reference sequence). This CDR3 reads CASSIDLGPYNEQFF. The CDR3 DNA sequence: TGTGCCAGCAGCATCGATTTGGGGCCCTACAATGAGCAGTTCTTC.

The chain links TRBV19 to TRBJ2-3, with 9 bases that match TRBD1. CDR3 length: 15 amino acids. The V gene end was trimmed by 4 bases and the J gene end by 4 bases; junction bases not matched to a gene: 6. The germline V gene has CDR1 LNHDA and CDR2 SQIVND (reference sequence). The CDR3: CASSRGQGSPDTQYF. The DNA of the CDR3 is TGTGCCAGTAGTAGAGGACAGGGGTCCCCAGATACGCAGTATTTT.

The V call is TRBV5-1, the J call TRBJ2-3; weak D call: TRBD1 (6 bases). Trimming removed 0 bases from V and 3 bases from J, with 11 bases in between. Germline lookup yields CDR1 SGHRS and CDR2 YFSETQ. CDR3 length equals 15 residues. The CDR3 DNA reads TGCGCCAGCAGCTTGGAAGGACAGAGGACAGATACGCAGTATTTT. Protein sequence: CASSLEGQRTDTQYF.

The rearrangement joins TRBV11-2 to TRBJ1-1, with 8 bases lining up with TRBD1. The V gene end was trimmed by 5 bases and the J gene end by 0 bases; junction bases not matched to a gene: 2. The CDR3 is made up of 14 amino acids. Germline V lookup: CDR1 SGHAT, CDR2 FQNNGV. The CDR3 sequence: CASSETGVNTEAFF. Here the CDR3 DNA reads TGTGCCAGCAGCGAGACAGGGGTGAACACTGAAGCTTTCTTT.

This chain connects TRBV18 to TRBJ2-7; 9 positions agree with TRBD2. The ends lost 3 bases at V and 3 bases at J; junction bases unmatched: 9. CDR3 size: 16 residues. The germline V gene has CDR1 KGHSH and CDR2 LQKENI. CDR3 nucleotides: TGTGCCAGCTCACCTTCAGGGCTAGCGGGACTCTACGAGCAGTACTTC. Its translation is CASSPSGLAGLYEQYF.

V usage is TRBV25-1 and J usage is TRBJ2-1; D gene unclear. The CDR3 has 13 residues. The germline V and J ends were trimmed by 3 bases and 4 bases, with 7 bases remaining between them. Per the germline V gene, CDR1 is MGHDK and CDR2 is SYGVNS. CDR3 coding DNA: TGTGCCAGCAGTGATACTGAATACAATGAGCAGTTCTTC. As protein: CASSDTEYNEQFF.

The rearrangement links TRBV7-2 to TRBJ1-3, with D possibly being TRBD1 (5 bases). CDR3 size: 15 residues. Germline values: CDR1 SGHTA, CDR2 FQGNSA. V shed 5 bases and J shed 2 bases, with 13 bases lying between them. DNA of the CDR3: TGTGCCAGCAGCGCGGGGCCCAAAGCTGGAAACACCATATATTTT. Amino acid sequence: CASSAGPKAGNTIYF.

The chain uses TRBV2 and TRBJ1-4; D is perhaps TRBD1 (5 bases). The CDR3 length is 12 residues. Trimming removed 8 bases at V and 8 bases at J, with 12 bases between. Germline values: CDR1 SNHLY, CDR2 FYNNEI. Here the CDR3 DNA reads TGTGCCAGCTCGGGGGGACGAGAAAAACTGTTTTTT. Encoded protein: CASSGGREKLFF.

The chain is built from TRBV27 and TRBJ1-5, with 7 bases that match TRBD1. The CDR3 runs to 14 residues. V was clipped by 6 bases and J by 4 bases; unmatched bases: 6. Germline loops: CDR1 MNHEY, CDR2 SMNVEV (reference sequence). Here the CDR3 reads CASSVGQINQPQHF. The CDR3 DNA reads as TGTGCCAGCAGCGTGGGACAGATTAATCAGCCCCAGCATTTT.

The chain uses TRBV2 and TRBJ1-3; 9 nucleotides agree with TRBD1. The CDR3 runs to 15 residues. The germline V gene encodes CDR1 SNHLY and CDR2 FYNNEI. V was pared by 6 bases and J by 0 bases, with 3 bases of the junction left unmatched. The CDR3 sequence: CASRATGGSGNTIYF. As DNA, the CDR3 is TGTGCCAGCAGAGCGACAGGGGGCTCTGGAAACACCATATATTTT.

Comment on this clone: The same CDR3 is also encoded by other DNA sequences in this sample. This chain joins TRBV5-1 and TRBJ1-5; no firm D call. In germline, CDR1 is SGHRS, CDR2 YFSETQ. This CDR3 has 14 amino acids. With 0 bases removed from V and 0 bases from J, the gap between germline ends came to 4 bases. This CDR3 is CASSLDSSNQPQHF. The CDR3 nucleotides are TGCGCCAGCAGCTTGGACAGTAGCAATCAGCCCCAGCATTTT.

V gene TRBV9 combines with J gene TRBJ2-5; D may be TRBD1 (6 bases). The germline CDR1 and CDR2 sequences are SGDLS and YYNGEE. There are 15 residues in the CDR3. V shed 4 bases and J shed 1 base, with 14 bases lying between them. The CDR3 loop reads CASSPGIQGQETQYF. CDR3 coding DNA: TGTGCCAGCAGCCCAGGAATACAGGGCCAAGAGACCCAGTACTTC.

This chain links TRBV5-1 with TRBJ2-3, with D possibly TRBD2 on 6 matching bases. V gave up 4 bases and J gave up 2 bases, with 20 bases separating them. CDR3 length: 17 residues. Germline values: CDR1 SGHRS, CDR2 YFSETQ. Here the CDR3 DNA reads TGCGCCAGCAGCCCTCCGGGACTGATACCTGACACAGATACGCAGTATTTT. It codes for CASSPPGLIPDTDTQYF.

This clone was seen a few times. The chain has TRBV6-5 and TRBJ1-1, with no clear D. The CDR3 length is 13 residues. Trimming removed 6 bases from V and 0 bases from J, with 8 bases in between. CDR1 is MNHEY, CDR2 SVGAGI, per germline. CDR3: CASRLNLNTEAFF. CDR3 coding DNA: TGTGCCAGCAGGCTTAATCTGAACACTGAAGCTTTCTTT.

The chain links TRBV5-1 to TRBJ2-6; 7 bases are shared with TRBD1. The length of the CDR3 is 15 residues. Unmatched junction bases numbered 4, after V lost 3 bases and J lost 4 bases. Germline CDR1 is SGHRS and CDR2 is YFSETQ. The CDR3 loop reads CASSSTGVGANVLTF. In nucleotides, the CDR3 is TGCGCCAGCAGCTCTACAGGGGTCGGGGCCAACGTCCTGACTTTC.

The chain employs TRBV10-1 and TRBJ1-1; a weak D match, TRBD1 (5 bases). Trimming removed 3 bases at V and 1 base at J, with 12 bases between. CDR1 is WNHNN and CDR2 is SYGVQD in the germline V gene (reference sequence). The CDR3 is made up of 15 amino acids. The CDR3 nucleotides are TGCGCCAGCAGTGATTCAGGGATTGCGAACACTGAAGCTTTCTTT. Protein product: CASSDSGIANTEAFF.

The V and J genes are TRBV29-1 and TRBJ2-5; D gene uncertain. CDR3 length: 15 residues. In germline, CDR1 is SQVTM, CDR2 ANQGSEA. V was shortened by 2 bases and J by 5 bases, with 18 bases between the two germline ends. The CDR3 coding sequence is TGCAGCGTTGAAAGACTGTCCCGATTGAGGGAGACCCAGTACTTC. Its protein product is CSVERLSRLRETQYF. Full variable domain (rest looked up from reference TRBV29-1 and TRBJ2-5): SAVISQKPSRDICQRGTSLTIQCQVDSQVTMMFWYRQQPGQSLTLIATANQGSEATYESGFVIDKFPISRPNLTFSTLTVSNMSPEDSSIYLCSVERLSRLRETQYFGPGTRLLVL.